This T cell receptor beta chain was retrieved from a study of shared clonotypes between healthy human individuals. Genomic DNA (from each subset) was split evenly across several immunoSEQ plates. Assay: immunoSEQ multiplex PCR; the TCRdb copy retains only in-frame clones and omits some. The top ten hold approximately 11% of the sample, which has roughly 500,000 clones, roughly 80% seen once. This CDR3 spans 16 amino acids. Germline V lookup: CDR1 SGHRS, CDR2 YFSETQ. V was pared by 0 bases and J by 1 base, with 10 bases between. With regard to this clone: Its matching antigen is unknown.

Study-wide points: Sampling included only blood; tissue repertoires likely differ.

Material: PBMCs. The chain links TRBV5-1 to TRBJ2-2, with unresolved D. The source is a woman aged 40 to 55 in good health. Some clones in this sample may be carry-over from other donors' samples. The CDR3 spells CASSLASSGNTGELFF. CDR3 DNA sequence: TGCGCCAGCAGCTTGGCCTCCTCAGGGAACACCGGGGAGCTGTTTTTT.